This record covers a single T cell receptor (beta chain). V lost 0 bases to trimming and J lost 8 bases; unmatched junction nucleotides: 9. Germline CDR1 reads SGHAT; CDR2 reads FQNNGV. The CDR3 runs 15 residues. Study processing details: From reference gene primer amplification, estimates of nucleated cell counts were derived. Generated by immunoSEQ multiplex PCR, the TCRdb table keeps only in-frame clones and is missing some. Clonal size and the V and J genes are those of that table, whereas D and trimming came from the DNA. This sample has under 500,000 clones; about 89% occur once, and the top ten carry roughly 4%. The data stem from a study of blood T cell repertoires in COVID-19. Study context: Acute and convalescent COVID-19 specimens originated in the United States, Italy and Spain. Sources were T cells, B-cell-depleted T cells, or PBMCs; the material itself was cDNA or gDNA.

J is TRBJ1-2 and V is TRBV11-2; 7 nucleotides line up with TRBD1. Sequencing was performed on peripheral blood. The sequence came from a woman under 40 with acute or convalescent COVID-19. In DNA, the CDR3 is TGTGCCAGCAGCTTAGATCTCAGGGGGACCTACGGCTACACCTTC. Amino acid sequence: CASSLDLRGTYGYTF. Looking up the rest from reference TRBV11-2 and TRBJ1-2 gives the full variable domain: EAGVAQSPRYKIIEKRQSVAFWCNPISGHATLYWYQQILGQGPKLLIQFQNNGVVDDSQLPKDRFSAERLKGVDSTLKIQPAKLEDSAVYLCASSLDLRGTYGYTFGSGTRLTVV.